This T cell receptor (beta chain) comes out of a study of OX40 agonist ivuxolimab in advanced cancers. Autoimmune disease history or systemic immunosuppression led to patients being barred. Profiling relied on immunoSEQ multiplex PCR, and the TCRdb table lists in-frame clones only, not all of them. Here the sample spans tens of thousands of clones, approximately 88% being singletons. Looked up from germline, CDR1 is MDHEN and CDR2 is SYDVKM. Trimming left V 3 bases short and J 2 bases short, with 8 bases between. The CDR3 spans 13 residues. The sequencing here drew on CD4+ or CD8+ T cells sorted from blood, taken in a trial of the OX40 agonist ivuxolimab. The sequence was collected from an adult with an advanced solid tumor such as melanoma, head and neck, liver or kidney cancer. The chain uses TRBV28 and TRBJ2-7, with TRBD2 as a possible D gene (7 bases). CDR3 sequence reads: CASSFGGPYEQYV. The CDR3 bases are TGTGCCAGCAGTTTCGGGGGGCCCTACGAGCAGTACGTC.